This T cell receptor (beta chain) was documented in a study of T cell responses to AZD1222 COVID-19 vaccine. Overall study: Pooled samples include second doses given at about 4 or 12 weeks.

The CDR3 is 15 residues long. Per germline, CDR1 SEHNR and CDR2 FQNEAQ (reference sequence). The V segment lost 1 base and the J segment 3 bases; nucleotides outside the gene matches: 4. The table lists this clone with a few counts. Data came from immunoSEQ multiplex PCR; TCRdb stores just in-frame clones and leaves some out. The table includes more than 95,000 clones, over 80% detected once. The V call is TRBV7-9, the J call TRBJ2-7; 9 bases align to TRBD1. Specimen: peripheral blood, collected on day 0 of AZD1222 vaccination. The TCR originated in an adult in good health. CDR3 in amino acids: CASSLEGQGSYEQYF. Written as DNA, the CDR3 is TGTGCCAGCAGCTTAGAAGGACAGGGGAGCTACGAGCAGTACTTC. The complete variable domain, with remaining parts taken from reference TRBV7-9 and TRBJ2-7, reads DTGVSQNPRHKITKRGQNVTFRCDPISEHNRLYWYRQTLGQGPEFLTYFQNEAQLEKSRLLSDRFSAERPKGSFSTLEIQRTEQGDSAMYLCASSLEGQGSYEQYFGPGTRLTVT.